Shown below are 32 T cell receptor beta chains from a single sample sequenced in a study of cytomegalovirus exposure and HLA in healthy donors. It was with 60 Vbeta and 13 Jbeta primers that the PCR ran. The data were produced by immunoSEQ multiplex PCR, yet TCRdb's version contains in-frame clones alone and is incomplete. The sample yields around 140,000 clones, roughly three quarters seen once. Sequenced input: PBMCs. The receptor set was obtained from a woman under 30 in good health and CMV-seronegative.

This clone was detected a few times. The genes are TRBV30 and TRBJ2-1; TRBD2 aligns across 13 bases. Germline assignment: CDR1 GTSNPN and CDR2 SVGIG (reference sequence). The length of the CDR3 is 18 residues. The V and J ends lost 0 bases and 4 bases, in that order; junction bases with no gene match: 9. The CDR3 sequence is CAWSVTRTSGRGYNEQFF. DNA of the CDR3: TGTGCCTGGAGTGTAACCCGGACTAGCGGGAGAGGGTACAATGAGCAGTTCTTC. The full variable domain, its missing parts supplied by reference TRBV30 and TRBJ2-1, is SQTIHQWPATLVQPVGSPLSLECTVEGTSNPNLYWYRQAAGRGLQLLFYSVGIGQISSEVPQNLSASRPQDRQFILSSKKLLLSDSGFYLCAWSVTRTSGRGYNEQFFGPGTRLTVL.

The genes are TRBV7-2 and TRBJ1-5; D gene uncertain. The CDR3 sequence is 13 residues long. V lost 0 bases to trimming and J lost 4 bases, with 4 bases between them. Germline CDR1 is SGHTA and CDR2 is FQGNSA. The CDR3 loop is CASSLANNQPQHF. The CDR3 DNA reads TGTGCCAGCAGCTTAGCTAATAATCAGCCCCAGCATTTT.

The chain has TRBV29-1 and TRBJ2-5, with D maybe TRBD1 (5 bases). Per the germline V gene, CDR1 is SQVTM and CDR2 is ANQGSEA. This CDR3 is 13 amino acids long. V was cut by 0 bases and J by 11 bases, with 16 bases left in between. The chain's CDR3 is CSVEDRSGYGQYF. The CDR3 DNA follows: TGCAGCGTTGAAGATCGGTCAGGGTACGGGCAGTACTTC.

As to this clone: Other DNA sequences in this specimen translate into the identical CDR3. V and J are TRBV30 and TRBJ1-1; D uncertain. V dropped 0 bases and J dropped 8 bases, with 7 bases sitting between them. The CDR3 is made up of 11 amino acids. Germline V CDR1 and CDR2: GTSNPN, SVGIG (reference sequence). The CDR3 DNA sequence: TGTGCCTGGAGTGTACAAGTAGAAGCTTTCTTT. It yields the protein CAWSVQVEAFF.

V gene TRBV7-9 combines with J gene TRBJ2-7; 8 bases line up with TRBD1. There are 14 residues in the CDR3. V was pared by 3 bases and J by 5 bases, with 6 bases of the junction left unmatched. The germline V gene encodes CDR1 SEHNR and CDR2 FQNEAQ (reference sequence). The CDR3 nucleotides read TGTGCCAGCAGCTTCAGGGGGCGCGAGGACGAGCAGTACTTC. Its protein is CASSFRGREDEQYF.

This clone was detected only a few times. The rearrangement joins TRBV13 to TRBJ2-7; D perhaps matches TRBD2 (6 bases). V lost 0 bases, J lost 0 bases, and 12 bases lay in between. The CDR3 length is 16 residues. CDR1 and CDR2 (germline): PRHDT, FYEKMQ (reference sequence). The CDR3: CASSLGGGGNSYEQYF. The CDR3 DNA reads TGTGCCAGCAGCTTAGGCGGTGGGGGGAACTCCTACGAGCAGTACTTC.

CDR3 in amino acids: CASSIQGETHGYTF. CDR3 DNA: TGTGCCAGTAGTATTCAGGGGGAGACGCATGGCTACACCTTC. The chain links TRBV19 to TRBJ1-2, with 7 bases identical to TRBD1. Unmatched junction bases numbered 7, after V lost 3 bases and J lost 6 bases. Germline V gene lookup returns CDR1 LNHDA and CDR2 SQIVND (reference sequence). The length of the CDR3 is 14 residues.

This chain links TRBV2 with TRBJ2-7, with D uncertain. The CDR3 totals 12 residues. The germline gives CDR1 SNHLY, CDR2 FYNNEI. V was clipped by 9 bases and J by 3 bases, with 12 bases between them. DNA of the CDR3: TGTGCCAGTAGCAGAGATTTCTACGAGCAGTACTTC. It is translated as CASSRDFYEQYF.

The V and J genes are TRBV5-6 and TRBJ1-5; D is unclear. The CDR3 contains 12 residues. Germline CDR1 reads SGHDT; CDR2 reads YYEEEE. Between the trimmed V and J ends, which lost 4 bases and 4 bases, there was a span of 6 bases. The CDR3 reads CASSVLNQPQHF. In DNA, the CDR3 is TGTGCCAGCAGCGTCCTAAATCAGCCCCAGCATTTT. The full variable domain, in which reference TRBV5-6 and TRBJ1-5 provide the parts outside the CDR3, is DAGVTQSPTHLIKTRGQQVTLRCSPKSGHDTVSWYQQALGQGPQFIFQYYEEEERQRGNFPDRFSGHQFPNYSSELNVNALLLGDSALYLCASSVLNQPQHFGDGTRLSIL.

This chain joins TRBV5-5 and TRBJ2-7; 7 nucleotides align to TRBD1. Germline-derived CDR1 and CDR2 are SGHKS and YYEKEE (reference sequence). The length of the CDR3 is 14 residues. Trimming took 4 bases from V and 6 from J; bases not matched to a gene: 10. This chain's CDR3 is CASSHATGSGEQYF. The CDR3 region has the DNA TGTGCCAGCAGCCACGCGACAGGGTCCGGCGAGCAGTACTTC.

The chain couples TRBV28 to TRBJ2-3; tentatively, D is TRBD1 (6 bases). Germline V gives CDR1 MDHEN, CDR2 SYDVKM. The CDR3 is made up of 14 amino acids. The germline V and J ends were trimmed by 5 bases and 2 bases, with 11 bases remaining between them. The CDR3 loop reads CASSPGVITDTQYF. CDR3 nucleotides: TGTGCCAGCAGTCCAGGGGTTATCACAGATACGCAGTATTTT.

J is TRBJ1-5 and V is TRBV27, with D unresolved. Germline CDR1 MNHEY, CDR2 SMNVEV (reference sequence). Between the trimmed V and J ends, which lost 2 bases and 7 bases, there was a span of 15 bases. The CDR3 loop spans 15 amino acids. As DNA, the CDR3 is TGTGCCAGCAGTTTAAGTAGACAAATCGGACAGCCCCAGCATTTT. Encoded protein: CASSLSRQIGQPQHF.

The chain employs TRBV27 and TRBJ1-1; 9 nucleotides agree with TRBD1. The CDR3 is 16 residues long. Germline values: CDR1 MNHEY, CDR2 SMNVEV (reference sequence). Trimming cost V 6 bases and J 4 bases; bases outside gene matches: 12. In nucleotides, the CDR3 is TGTGCCAGCAGCACCGGGACAGGGTTCATATCCACTGAAGCTTTCTTT. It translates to CASSTGTGFISTEAFF.

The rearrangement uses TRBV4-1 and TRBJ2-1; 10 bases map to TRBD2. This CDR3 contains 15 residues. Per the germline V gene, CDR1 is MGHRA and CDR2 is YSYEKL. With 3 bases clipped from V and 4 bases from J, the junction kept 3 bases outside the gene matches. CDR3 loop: CASSHASGSYNEQFF. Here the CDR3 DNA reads TGCGCCAGCAGCCATGCTAGCGGGAGTTACAATGAGCAGTTCTTC.

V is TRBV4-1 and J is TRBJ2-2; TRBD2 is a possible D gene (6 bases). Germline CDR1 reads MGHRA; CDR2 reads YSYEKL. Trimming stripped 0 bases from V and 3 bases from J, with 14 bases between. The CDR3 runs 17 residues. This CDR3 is CASSQDRSVADTGELFF. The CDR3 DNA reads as TGCGCCAGCAGCCAAGATAGGTCAGTAGCGGACACCGGGGAGCTGTTTTTT.

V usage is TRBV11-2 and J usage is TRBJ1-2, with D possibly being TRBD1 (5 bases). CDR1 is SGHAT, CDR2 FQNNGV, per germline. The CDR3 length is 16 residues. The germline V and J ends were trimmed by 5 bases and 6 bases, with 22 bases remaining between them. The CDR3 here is CASSRIGGRLGDGYTF. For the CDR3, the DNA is TGTGCCAGCAGCCGAATTGGGGGGAGATTGGGAGATGGCTACACCTTC. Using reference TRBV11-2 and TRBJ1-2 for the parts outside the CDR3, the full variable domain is EAGVAQSPRYKIIEKRQSVAFWCNPISGHATLYWYQQILGQGPKLLIQFQNNGVVDDSQLPKDRFSAERLKGVDSTLKIQPAKLEDSAVYLCASSRIGGRLGDGYTFGSGTRLTVV.

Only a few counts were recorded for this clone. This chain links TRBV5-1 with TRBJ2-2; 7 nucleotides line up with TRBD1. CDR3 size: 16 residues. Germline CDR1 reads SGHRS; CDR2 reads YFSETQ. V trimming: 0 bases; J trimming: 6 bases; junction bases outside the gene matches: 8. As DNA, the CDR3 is TGCGCCAGCAGCTTGGGACAGGGAGAAGCGGCCGGGGAGCTGTTTTTT. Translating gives CASSLGQGEAAGELFF.

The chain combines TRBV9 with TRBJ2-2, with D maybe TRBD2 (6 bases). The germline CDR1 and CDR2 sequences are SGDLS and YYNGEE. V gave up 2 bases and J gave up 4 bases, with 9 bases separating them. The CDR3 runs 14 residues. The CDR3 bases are TGTGCCAGCAGCGTGTGGGACTTCACCGGGGAGCTGTTTTTT. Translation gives CASSVWDFTGELFF.

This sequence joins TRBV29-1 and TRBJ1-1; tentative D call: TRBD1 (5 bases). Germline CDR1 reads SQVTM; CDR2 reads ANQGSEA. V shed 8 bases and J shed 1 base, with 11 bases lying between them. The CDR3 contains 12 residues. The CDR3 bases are TGCAGCTCCCGCGGGGGGAACACTGAAGCTTTCTTT. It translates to CSSRGGNTEAFF.

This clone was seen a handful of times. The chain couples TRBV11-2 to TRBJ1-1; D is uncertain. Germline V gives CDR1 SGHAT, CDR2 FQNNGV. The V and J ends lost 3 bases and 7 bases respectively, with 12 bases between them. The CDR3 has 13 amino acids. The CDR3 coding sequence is TGTGCCAGCAGCTTGACTGAACGGAGTGAAGCTTTCTTT. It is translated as CASSLTERSEAFF.

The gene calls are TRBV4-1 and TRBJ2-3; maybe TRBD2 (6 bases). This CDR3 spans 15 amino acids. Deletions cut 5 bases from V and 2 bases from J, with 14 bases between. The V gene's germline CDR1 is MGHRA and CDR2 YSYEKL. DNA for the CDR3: TGCGCCAGCAGCACCCAACGACTAGTCACAGATACGCAGTATTTT. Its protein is CASSTQRLVTDTQYF.

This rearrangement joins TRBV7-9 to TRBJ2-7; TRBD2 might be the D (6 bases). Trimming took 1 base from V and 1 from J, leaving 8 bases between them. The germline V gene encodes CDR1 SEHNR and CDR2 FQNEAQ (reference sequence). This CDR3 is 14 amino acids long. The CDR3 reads CASSLGAGSYEQYF. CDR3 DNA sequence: TGTGCCAGCAGCTTAGGGGCGGGATCCTACGAGCAGTACTTC.

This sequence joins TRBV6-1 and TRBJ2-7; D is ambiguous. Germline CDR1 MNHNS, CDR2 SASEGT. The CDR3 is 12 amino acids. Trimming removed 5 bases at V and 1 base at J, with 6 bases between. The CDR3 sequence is CASSSVSYEQYF. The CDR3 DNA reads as TGTGCCAGCAGTTCCGTATCCTACGAGCAGTACTTC.

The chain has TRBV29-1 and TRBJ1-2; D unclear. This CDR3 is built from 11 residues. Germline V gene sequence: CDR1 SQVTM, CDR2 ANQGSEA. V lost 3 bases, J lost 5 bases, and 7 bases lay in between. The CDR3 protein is CSVDVVYGYTF. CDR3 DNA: TGCAGCGTTGATGTCGTTTATGGCTACACCTTC.

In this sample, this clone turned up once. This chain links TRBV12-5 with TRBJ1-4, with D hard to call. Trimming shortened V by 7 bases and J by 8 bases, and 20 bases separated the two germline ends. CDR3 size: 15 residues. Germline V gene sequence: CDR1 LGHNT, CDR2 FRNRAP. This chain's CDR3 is CASAEWERVWEKLFF. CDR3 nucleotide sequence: TGTGCTAGTGCCGAATGGGAGCGGGTCTGGGAAAAACTGTTTTTT. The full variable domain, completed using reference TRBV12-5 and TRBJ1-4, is DARVTQTPRHKVTEMGQEVTMRCQPILGHNTVFWYRQTMMQGLELLAYFRNRAPLDDSGMPKDRFSAEMPDATLATLKIQPSEPRDSAVYFCASAEWERVWEKLFFGSGTQLSVL.

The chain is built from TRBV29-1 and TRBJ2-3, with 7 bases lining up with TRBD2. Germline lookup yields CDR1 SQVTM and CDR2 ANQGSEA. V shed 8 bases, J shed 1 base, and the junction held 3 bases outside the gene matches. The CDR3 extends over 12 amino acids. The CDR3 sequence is CSLAVGTDTQYF. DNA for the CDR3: TGCAGCCTAGCGGTTGGCACAGATACGCAGTATTTT.

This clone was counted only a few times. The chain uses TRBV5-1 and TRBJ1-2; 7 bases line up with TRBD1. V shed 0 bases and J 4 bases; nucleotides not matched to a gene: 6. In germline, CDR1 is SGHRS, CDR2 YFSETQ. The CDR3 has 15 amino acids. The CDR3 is CASSLVLAGGYGYTF. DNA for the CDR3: TGCGCCAGCAGCTTGGTTCTCGCAGGGGGCTATGGCTACACCTTC. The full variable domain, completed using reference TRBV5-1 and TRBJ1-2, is KAGVTQTPRYLIKTRGQQVTLSCSPISGHRSVSWYQQTPGQGLQFLFEYFSETQRNKGNFPGRFSGRQFSNSRSEMNVSTLELGDSALYLCASSLVLAGGYGYTFGSGTRLTVV.

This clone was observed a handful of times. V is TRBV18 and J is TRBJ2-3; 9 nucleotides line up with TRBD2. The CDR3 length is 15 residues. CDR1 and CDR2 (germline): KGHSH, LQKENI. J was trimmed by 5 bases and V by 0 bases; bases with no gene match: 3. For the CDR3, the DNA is TGTGCCAGCTCACCACCGTCACTAGCGGGAGATACGCAGTATTTT. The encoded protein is CASSPPSLAGDTQYF. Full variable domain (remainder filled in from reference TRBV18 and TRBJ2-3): NAGVMQNPRHLVRRRGQEARLRCSPMKGHSHVYWYRQLPEEGLKFMVYLQKENIIDESGMPKERFSAEFPKEGPSILRIQQVVRGDSAAYFCASSPPSLAGDTQYFGPGTRLTVL.

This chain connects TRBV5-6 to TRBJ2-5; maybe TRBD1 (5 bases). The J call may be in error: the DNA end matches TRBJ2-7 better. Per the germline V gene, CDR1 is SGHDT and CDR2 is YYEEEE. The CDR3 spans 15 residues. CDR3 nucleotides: TGTGCCAGCAGCTTTGATCTACAGGTCTACAACGAGCAGTACTTC. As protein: CASSFDLQVYNEQYF.

CDR3 sequence reads: CASSLAGTGRFMIQPQHF. CDR3 DNA sequence: TGTGCCAGCAGCTTAGCCGGGACAGGGAGGTTTATGATTCAGCCCCAGCATTTT. This chain links TRBV7-2 with TRBJ1-5, with 9 bases lining up with TRBD1. The CDR3 has 18 residues. Trimming removed 0 bases from V and 6 bases from J; junction bases left unmatched: 12. Germline CDR1 and CDR2: SGHTA and FQGNSA.

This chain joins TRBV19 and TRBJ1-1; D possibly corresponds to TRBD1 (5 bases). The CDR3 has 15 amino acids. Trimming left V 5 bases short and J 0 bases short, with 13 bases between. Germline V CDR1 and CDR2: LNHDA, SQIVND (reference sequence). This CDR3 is CASSAGGRLNTEAFF. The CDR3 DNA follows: TGTGCCAGTAGTGCCGGGGGACGGTTGAACACTGAAGCTTTCTTT.

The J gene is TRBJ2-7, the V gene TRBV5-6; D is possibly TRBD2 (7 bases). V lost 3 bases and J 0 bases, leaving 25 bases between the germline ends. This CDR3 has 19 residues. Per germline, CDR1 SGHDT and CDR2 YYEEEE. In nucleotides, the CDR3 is TGTGCCAGCAGCTCGGGGAGGGGGAGCGCCGAGAGATTCTCCTACGAGCAGTACTTC. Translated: CASSSGRGSAERFSYEQYF.